Following are 18 T cell receptor beta chains from one sample sequenced in a study of cytomegalovirus exposure and HLA in healthy donors. Primers for the PCR totalled 60 Vbeta and 13 Jbeta. TCRdb's table, derived via immunoSEQ multiplex PCR, lists solely in-frame clones and lacks some. The top ten clones hold around 2% of a sample with 150,000 to 200,000 clones, about 80% of them seen once. The sequencing sample was made of PBMCs. The receptors were sampled from a woman younger than 35 in good health and CMV-seropositive.

The chain links TRBV6-6 to TRBJ1-5; 9 bases agree with TRBD1. The CDR3 extends over 15 amino acids. The J segment lost 5 bases and the V segment lost 2 bases, leaving 4 bases of the junction unmatched. Germline V gene data show CDR1 as MNHNY and CDR2 as SVGAGI (reference sequence). DNA for the CDR3: TGTGCCAGCAGTTACCGGGACAGGGATGATCAGCCCCAGCATTTT. This gives the protein CASSYRDRDDQPQHF.

This clone has just one count. V and J are TRBV7-9 and TRBJ2-2; D might be TRBD1 (7 bases). The CDR3 spans 18 residues. Germline CDR1 is SEHNR and CDR2 is FQNEAQ (reference sequence). V was cut by 5 bases and J by 1 base, with 20 bases left in between. CDR3 bases: TGTGCCAGCAGCCTTATGTCAGGGGGGACTGAGAACACCGGGGAGCTGTTTTTT. It translates to CASSLMSGGTENTGELFF. Drawing the rest from reference TRBV7-9 and TRBJ2-2, the complete variable domain is DTGVSQNPRHKITKRGQNVTFRCDPISEHNRLYWYRQTLGQGPEFLTYFQNEAQLEKSRLLSDRFSAERPKGSFSTLEIQRTEQGDSAMYLCASSLMSGGTENTGELFFGEGSRLTVL.

V usage is TRBV27 and J usage is TRBJ2-5; 8 bases fit TRBD2. CDR1 is MNHEY and CDR2 is SMNVEV in the germline V gene (reference sequence). The CDR3 spans 14 residues. The junction had 6 bases not matched to a gene; V was cut back by 4 bases and J by 5 bases. The CDR3 reads CASSSERGFETQYF. CDR3 in DNA: TGTGCCAGCAGTTCAGAGCGGGGGTTTGAGACCCAGTACTTC.

The DNA of the CDR3 is TGCGCCAGCAGCTTGGGGGGTGGGCGGACACACACTGAAGCTTTCTTT. Translated: CASSLGGGRTHTEAFF. V usage is TRBV5-1 and J usage is TRBJ1-1; D perhaps matches TRBD1 (5 bases). The CDR3 runs 16 residues. Germline V gene lookup returns CDR1 SGHRS and CDR2 YFSETQ. Trimming left V 0 bases short and J 3 bases short, with 15 bases between. Full variable domain (missing parts from reference TRBV5-1 and TRBJ1-1): KAGVTQTPRYLIKTRGQQVTLSCSPISGHRSVSWYQQTPGQGLQFLFEYFSETQRNKGNFPGRFSGRQFSNSRSEMNVSTLELGDSALYLCASSLGGGRTHTEAFFGQGTRLTVV.

The V gene is TRBV4-2, the J gene TRBJ2-7; unclear D gene. The CDR3 consists of 15 residues. V lost 0 bases and J 3 bases, leaving 12 bases between the germline ends. Germline V lookup: CDR1 LGHNA, CDR2 YNFKEQ. CDR3: CASSQEGTKGYEQYF. In DNA form, the CDR3 reads TGTGCCAGCAGCCAAGAGGGCACAAAAGGCTACGAGCAGTACTTC.

This chain uses TRBV5-1 with TRBJ2-7; 8 positions match TRBD2. Trimming removed 6 bases from V and 4 bases from J; junction bases left unmatched: 9. Germline V CDR1 and CDR2: SGHRS, YFSETQ. The CDR3 loop spans 14 amino acids. As DNA, the CDR3 is TGCGCCAGCACCCCTATAACTAGCGGATACGAGCAGTACTTC. Its translation: CASTPITSGYEQYF.

This chain links TRBV2 with TRBJ2-7; TRBD2 aligns across 10 bases. The germline gives CDR1 SNHLY, CDR2 FYNNEI. With V trimmed by 6 bases and J by 3 bases, 5 bases remained unmatched. The CDR3 runs 14 residues. CDR3: CASSNQRGGYEQYF. CDR3 sequence (DNA): TGTGCCAGCAGCAACCAGCGGGGGGGCTACGAGCAGTACTTC.

The V call is TRBV28, the J call TRBJ1-1; 11 bases agree with TRBD1. The germline gives CDR1 MDHEN, CDR2 SYDVKM. CDR3 length: 17 residues. V gave up 2 bases and J gave up 7 bases; unmatched junction bases: 12. This CDR3 reads CASSLIGGGQGAFEAFF. The CDR3, as DNA: TGTGCCAGCAGTTTAATCGGGGGAGGACAGGGGGCGTTTGAAGCTTTCTTT.

The J gene is TRBJ1-4, the V gene TRBV6-1, with D unclear. V dropped 6 bases and J dropped 0 bases, with 8 bases sitting between them. This CDR3 is 14 amino acids long. Per the germline V gene, CDR1 is MNHNS and CDR2 is SASEGT. For the CDR3, the DNA is TGTGCCAGCAGGGCACAACCAACTAATGAAAAACTGTTTTTT. Its protein product is CASRAQPTNEKLFF.

This clone was recorded once. The rearrangement uses TRBV7-2 and TRBJ2-6, with D hard to call. Per germline, CDR1 SGHTA and CDR2 FQGNSA. V shed 0 bases and J shed 4 bases, with 7 bases lying between them. The CDR3 is 15 residues long. The CDR3 spells CASSLAIEGANVLTF. In DNA form, the CDR3 reads TGTGCCAGCAGCTTAGCTATAGAGGGGGCCAACGTCCTGACTTTC.

This chain uses TRBV5-5 with TRBJ2-5, with 10 positions matching TRBD2. The J segment lost 3 bases and the V segment lost 2 bases, leaving 7 bases of the junction unmatched. CDR3 length: 16 residues. Germline V gives CDR1 SGHKS, CDR2 YYEKEE (reference sequence). This chain's CDR3 is CASSFTGLAEEETQYF. Written as DNA, the CDR3 is TGTGCCAGCAGCTTCACTGGACTAGCGGAGGAAGAGACCCAGTACTTC.

This sequence joins TRBV10-1 and TRBJ2-3, with TRBD2 matching 8 bases. The length of the CDR3 is 14 residues. Losses at the gene ends were 3 bases for V and 2 bases for J; bases not matched to a gene: 1. From germline, CDR1 is WNHNN and CDR2 SYGVQD (reference sequence). CDR3 amino acids: CASSEAGVTDTQYF. In DNA, the CDR3 is TGCGCCAGCAGTGAAGCGGGGGTCACAGATACGCAGTATTTT.

The CDR3 DNA reads TGTGCCAGCAGCTTATTGGCGGGGGGGCCGCGTAAGGCAGATACGCAGTATTTT. This codes for CASSLLAGGPRKADTQYF. The gene calls are TRBV7-2 and TRBJ2-3; 9 bases line up with TRBD2. The CDR3 runs 18 residues. Germline CDR1 and CDR2: SGHTA and FQGNSA. J gave up 4 bases and V 2 bases, and 13 bases lay outside the gene matches.

This chain uses TRBV5-4 with TRBJ2-7, with TRBD2 as a possible D gene (6 bases). The germline V and J ends were trimmed by 1 base and 0 bases, with 8 bases remaining between them. The CDR3 is 14 residues long. CDR1 and CDR2 from the germline V gene are SGHNT and YYREEE (reference sequence). CDR3 DNA: TGTGCCAGCAGCTTGTTCGGGAGCTCCTACGAGCAGTACTTC. It specifies CASSLFGSSYEQYF.

The gene calls are TRBV19 and TRBJ2-7; 9 bases map to TRBD1. With V trimmed by 3 bases and J by 2 bases, 5 bases remained unmatched. The CDR3 covers 15 residues. Germline CDR1 LNHDA, CDR2 SQIVND (reference sequence). The CDR3 coding sequence is TGTGCCAGTAGTATGGGGACAGGGCAAACCTACGAGCAGTACGTC. Translating gives CASSMGTGQTYEQYV.

The V call is TRBV18, the J call TRBJ2-4, with a weak D call TRBD1 (6 bases). CDR1 and CDR2 (germline): KGHSH, LQKENI. CDR3 size: 14 residues. V lost 6 bases and J 3 bases, leaving 12 bases between the germline ends. The CDR3 protein is CASSPWDNKNIQYF. Here the CDR3 DNA reads TGTGCCAGCTCTCCGTGGGACAACAAAAACATTCAGTACTTC.

The V and J genes are TRBV19 and TRBJ2-3, with 9 bases fitting TRBD2. Trimming at V came to 2 bases and at J to 2 bases, leaving 2 bases not matched to a gene. This CDR3 spans 15 amino acids. CDR1 and CDR2 from the germline V gene are LNHDA and SQIVND (reference sequence). The CDR3 loop reads CASSIRTSDTDTQYF. The CDR3 nucleotides are TGTGCCAGTAGTATACGGACTAGCGACACAGATACGCAGTATTTT.

The chain employs TRBV9 and TRBJ2-2; 16 nucleotides align to TRBD2. There are 19 residues in the CDR3. Germline CDR1 is SGDLS and CDR2 is YYNGEE. V lost 3 bases and J lost 3; bases outside the gene matches: 8. The CDR3 DNA sequence: TGTGCCAGCAGCGCAGCCGGGGGACTAGCGGGGGGGTACACCGGGGAGCTGTTTTTT. Protein product: CASSAAGGLAGGYTGELFF.